This T cell receptor (beta chain) was sequenced during a study of T cells in Graves' hyperthyroidism and ophthalmopathy. As regards this clonotype: Its antigen remains unknown.

RNA transcripts provided the source from which TCR beta CDR3 regions were amplified. The HTBI primer set drove a first-round RT-PCR of the TCR CDR3. TCRdb reprocessed the multiplex PCR reads with MiXCR, giving one entry per CDR3 protein. This sample has 300,000 to 450,000 distinct CDR3 sequences, with 15% to 18% found just once. Study-level findings and limits: Ophthalmopathy was told apart from stable hyperthyroidism by a 13 V-J model.

J gave up 6 bases and V 2 bases, and 7 bases lay outside the gene matches. CDR1 SGDLS and CDR2 YYNGEE come from the germline V gene. The CDR3 spans 15 residues. The TCR originated in a young woman with Graves' hyperthyroidism that later progressed to Graves' ophthalmopathy. The sample consisted of blood. V and J are TRBV9 and TRBJ2-3, with 9 bases fitting TRBD2. This chain's CDR3 is CASSVSGSLLDTQYF. CDR3 DNA: TGTGCCAGCAGCGTTAGCGGGAGCCTTTTGGATACGCAGTATTTT.